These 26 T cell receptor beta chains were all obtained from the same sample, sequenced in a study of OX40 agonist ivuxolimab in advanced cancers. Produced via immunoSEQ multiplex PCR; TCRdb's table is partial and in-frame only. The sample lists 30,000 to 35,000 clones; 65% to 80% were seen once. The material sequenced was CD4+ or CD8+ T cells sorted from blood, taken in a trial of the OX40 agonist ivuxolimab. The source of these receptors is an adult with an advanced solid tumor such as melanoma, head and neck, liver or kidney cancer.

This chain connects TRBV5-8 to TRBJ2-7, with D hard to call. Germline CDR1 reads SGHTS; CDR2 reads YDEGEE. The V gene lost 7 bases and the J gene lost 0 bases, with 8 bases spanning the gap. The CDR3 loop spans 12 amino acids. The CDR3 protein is CASGSGSYEQYF. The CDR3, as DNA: TGTGCCAGCGGCTCGGGCTCCTACGAGCAGTACTTC. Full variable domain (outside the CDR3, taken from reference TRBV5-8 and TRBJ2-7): EAGVTQSPTHLIKTRGQQATLRCSPISGHTSVYWYQQALGLGLQFLLWYDEGEERNRGNFPPRFSGRQFPNYSSELNVNALELEDSALYLCASGSGSYEQYFGPGTRLTVT.

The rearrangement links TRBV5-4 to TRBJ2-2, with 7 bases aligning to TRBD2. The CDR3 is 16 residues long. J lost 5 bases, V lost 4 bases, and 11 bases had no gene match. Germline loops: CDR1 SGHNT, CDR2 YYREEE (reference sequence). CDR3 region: CASSPQGGGGTGELFF. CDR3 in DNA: TGTGCCAGCAGCCCCCAGGGCGGGGGTGGAACCGGGGAGCTGTTTTTT.

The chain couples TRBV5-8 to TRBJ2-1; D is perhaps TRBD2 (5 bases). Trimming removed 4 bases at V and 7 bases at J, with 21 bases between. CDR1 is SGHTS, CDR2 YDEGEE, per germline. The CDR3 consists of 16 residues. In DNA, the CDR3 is TGTGCCAGCAGCCCCCCCGGGATTCATCGAGGGAATGAGCAGTTCTTC. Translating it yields CASSPPGIHRGNEQFF.

CDR3 in amino acids: CASSSNGGGYTQYF. CDR3 in DNA: TGTGCCAGCAGCTCGAACGGGGGGGGCTATACGCAGTATTTT. The chain combines TRBV7-6 with TRBJ2-3; 8 bases align to TRBD2. This CDR3 is built from 14 residues. V dropped 4 bases and J dropped 7; count of bases not matched to a gene: 7. In germline, CDR1 is SGHVS, CDR2 FNYEAQ.

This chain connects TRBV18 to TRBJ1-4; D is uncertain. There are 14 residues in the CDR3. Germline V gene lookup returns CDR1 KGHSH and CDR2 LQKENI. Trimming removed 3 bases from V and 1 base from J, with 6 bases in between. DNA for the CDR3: TGTGCCAGCTCACCGTTGGAAACTAATGAAAAACTGTTTTTT. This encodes CASSPLETNEKLFF.

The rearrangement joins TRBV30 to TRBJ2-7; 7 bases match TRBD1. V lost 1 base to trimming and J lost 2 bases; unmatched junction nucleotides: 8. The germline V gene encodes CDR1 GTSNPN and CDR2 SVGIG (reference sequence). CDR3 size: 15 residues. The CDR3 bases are TGTGCCTGGAGTGCGGGGACAGCCCGACCCTACGAGCAGTACTTC. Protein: CAWSAGTARPYEQYF.

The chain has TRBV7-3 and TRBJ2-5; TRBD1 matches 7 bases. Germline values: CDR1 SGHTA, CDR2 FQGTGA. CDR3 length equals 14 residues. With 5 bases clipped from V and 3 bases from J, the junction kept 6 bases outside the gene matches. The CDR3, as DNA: TGTGCCAGCAGCCTCGCAGGACAGGAAGAGACCCAGTACTTC. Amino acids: CASSLAGQEETQYF.

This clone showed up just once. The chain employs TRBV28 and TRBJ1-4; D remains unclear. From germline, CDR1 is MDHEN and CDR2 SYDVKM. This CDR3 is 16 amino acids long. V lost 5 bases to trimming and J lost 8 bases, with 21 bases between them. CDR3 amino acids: CASSPYKQTFLEKLFF. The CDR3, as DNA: TGTGCCAGCAGTCCTTATAAACAGACGTTCCTCGAAAAACTGTTTTTT.

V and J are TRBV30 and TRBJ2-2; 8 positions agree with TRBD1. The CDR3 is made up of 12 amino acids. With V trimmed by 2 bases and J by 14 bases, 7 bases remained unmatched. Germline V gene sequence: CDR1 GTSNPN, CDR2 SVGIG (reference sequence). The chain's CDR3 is CAWSLTGEFLFF. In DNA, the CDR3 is TGTGCCTGGAGTCTGACAGGGGAATTTCTGTTTTTT.

The CDR3 region has the DNA TGTGCCTGGAGTGTACTGGGCAGGGGGGGCTATGGCTACACCTTC. As protein: CAWSVLGRGGYGYTF. The chain links TRBV30 to TRBJ1-2; 7 nucleotides align to TRBD1. Trimming took 0 bases from V and 4 from J; bases not matched to a gene: 8. Germline values: CDR1 GTSNPN, CDR2 SVGIG (reference sequence). This CDR3 is 15 amino acids long.

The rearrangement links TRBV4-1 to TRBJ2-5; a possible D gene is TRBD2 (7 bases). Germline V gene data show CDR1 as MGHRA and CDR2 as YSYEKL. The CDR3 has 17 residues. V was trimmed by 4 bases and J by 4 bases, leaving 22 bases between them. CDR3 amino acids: CASSLWGAGEAGETQYF. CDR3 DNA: TGCGCCAGCAGCCTTTGGGGGGCGGGAGAAGCGGGAGAGACCCAGTACTTC.

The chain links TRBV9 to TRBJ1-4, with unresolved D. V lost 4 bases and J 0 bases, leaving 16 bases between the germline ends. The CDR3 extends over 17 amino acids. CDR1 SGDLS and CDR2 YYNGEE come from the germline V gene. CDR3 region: CASSMGPGRATNEKLFF. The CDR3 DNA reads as TGTGCCAGCAGCATGGGCCCGGGGAGGGCAACTAATGAAAAACTGTTTTTT.

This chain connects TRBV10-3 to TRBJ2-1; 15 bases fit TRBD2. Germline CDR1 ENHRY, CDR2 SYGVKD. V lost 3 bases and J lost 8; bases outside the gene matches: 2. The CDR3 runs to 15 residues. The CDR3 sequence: CAISEGTSGGHEQFF. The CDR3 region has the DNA TGTGCCATCAGTGAAGGGACTAGCGGGGGGCATGAGCAGTTCTTC.

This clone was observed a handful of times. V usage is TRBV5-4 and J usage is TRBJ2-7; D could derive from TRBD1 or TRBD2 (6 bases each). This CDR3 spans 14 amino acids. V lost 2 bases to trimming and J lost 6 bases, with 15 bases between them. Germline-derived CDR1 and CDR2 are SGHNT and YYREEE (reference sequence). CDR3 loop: CASSFGGGLGEQYF. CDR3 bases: TGTGCCAGCAGCTTCGGAGGGGGATTGGGCGAGCAGTACTTC.

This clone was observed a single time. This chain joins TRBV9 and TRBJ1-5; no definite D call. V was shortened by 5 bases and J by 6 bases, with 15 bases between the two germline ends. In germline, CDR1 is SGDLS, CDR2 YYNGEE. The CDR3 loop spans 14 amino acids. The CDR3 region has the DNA TGTGCCAGCAGTTTAGGGCGGTCTATTCAGCCCCAGCATTTT. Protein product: CASSLGRSIQPQHF.

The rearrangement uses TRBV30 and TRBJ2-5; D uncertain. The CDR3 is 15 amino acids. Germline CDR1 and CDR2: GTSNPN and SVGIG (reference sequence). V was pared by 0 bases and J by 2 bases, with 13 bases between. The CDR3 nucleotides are TGTGCCTGGAGTGTAGGGATGTTGGGTCAAGAGACCCAGTACTTC. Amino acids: CAWSVGMLGQETQYF.

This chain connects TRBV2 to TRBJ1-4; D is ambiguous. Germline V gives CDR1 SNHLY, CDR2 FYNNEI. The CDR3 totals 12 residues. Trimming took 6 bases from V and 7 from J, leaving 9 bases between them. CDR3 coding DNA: TGTGCCAGCAGACAAGGCGGTGAAAAACTGTTTTTT. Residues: CASRQGGEKLFF.

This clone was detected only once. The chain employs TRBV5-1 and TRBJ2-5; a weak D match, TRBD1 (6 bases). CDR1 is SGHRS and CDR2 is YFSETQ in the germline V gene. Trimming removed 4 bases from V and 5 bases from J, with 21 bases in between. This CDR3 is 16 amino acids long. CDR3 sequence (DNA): TGCGCCAGCAGCGTCCAACCGGGACATCAGCGGGAGACCCAGTACTTC. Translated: CASSVQPGHQRETQYF.

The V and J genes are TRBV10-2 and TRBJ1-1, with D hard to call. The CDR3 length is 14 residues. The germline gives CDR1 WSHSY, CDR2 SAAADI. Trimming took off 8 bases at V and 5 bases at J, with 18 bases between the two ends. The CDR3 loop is CASAPGGRKTEAFF. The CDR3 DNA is TGCGCCAGCGCCCCGGGAGGGCGTAAAACTGAAGCTTTCTTT.

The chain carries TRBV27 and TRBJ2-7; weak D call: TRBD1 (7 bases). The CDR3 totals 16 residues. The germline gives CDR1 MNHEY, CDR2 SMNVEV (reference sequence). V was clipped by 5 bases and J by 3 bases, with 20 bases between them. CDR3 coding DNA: TGTGCCAGCAGTCGGAGGGCCGGGACAGTAGGCTACGAGCAGTACTTC. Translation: CASSRRAGTVGYEQYF.

CDR3 in amino acids: CASSTIQVQANTGELFF. DNA of the CDR3: TGTGCCAGTAGTACTATACAGGTCCAAGCGAACACCGGGGAGCTGTTTTTT. J is TRBJ2-2 and V is TRBV19; a possible D gene is TRBD1 (5 bases). The CDR3 has 17 amino acids. Germline V gene sequence: CDR1 LNHDA, CDR2 SQIVND (reference sequence). Trimming pared 4 bases from V and 0 bases from J, leaving 15 bases between.

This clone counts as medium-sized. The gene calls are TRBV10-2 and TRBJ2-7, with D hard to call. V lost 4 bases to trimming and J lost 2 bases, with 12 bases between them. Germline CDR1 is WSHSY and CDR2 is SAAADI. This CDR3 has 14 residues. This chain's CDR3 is CASSGPRVAYEQYF. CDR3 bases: TGCGCCAGCAGTGGACCTCGTGTGGCCTACGAGCAGTACTTC.

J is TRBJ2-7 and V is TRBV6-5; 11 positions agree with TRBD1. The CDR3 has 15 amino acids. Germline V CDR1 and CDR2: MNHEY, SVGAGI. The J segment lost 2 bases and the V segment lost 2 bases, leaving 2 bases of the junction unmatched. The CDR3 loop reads CASSYGDRGTYEQYF. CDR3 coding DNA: TGTGCCAGCAGTTACGGGGACAGGGGGACCTACGAGCAGTACTTC.

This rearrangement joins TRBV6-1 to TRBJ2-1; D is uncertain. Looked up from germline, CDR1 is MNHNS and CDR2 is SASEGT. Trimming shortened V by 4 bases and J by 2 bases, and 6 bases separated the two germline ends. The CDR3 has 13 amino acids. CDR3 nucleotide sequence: TGTGCCAGCAGTGTGGATGCCTACAATGAGCAGTTCTTC. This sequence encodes CASSVDAYNEQFF.

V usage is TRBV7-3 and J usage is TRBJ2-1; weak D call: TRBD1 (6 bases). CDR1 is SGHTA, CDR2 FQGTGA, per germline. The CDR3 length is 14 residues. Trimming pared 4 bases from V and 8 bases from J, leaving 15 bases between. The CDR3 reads CASSSGSSGDEQFF. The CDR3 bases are TGTGCCAGCAGCTCAGGTAGCTCAGGGGATGAGCAGTTCTTC.

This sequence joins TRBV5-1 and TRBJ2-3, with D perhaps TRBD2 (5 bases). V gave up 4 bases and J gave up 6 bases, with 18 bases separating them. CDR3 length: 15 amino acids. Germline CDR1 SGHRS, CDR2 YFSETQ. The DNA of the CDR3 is TGCGCCAGCAGCCGGATGCCACGGGGTACCGATACGCAGTATTTT. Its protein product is CASSRMPRGTDTQYF.